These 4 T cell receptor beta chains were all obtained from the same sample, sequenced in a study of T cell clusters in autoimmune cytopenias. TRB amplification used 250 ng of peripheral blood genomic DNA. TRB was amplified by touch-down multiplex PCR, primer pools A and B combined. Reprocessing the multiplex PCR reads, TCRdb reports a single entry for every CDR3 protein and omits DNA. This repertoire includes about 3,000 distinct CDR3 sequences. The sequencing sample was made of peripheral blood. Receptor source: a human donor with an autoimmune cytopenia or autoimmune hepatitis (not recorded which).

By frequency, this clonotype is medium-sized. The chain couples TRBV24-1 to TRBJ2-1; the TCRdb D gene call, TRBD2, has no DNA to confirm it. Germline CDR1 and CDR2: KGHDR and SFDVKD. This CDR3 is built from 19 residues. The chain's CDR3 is CATSDKGFRDLFSYNEQFF.

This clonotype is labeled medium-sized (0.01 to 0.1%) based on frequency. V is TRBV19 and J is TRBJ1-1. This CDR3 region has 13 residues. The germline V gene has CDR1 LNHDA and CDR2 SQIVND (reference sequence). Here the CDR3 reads CASSTAGDTEAFF.

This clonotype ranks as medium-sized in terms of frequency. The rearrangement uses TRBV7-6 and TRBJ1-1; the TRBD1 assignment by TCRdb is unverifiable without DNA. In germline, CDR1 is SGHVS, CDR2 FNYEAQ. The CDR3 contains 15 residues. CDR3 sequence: CASSQGTGMNTEAFF.

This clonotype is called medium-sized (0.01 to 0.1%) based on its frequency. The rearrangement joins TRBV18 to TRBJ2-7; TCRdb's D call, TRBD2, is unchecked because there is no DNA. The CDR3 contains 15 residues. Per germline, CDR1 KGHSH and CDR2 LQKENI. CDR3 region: CASSLESGSFYEQYF.